This T cell receptor beta chain was recovered during a study of shared clonotypes between healthy human individuals. Regarding the study as a whole: The sampled material consisted only of blood, and tissue repertoires are likely to differ. The sharing of 5% to 5.5% of naive CD4 clonotypes was seen across several donors.

Once extracted for a subset, genomic DNA was divided evenly among several immunoSEQ plates. The table came from immunoSEQ multiplex PCR; TCRdb's copy has only in-frame clones and leaves some out. Of roughly 2.5 million clones listed, over 85% are singletons. CDR3 length: 14 amino acids. Germline-derived CDR1 and CDR2 are KGHSH and LQKENI. The V end was cut by 0 bases, the J end by 2 bases, with 6 bases between. Remarks on this clone: The antigen remains unidentified. Other nucleotide sequences in the sample specify the same CDR3.

This TCR was sampled from a young man in good health. V and J are TRBV18 and TRBJ2-3; D remains unclear. Material for sequencing was naive CD4+ T cells sorted from blood. Indicated subset: CD45RA+ positively selected. In DNA form, the CDR3 reads TGTGCCAGCTCACCACCCGGGCTCACAGATACGCAGTATTTT. Translated, it gives CASSPPGLTDTQYF.